The rows below give T cell receptor beta chains drawn from one sample of a study of CD8+ T cells in alopecia areata. TCRdb's copy holds only in-frame clones and misses some; the assay was immunoSEQ multiplex PCR. This table holds a few hundred thousand clones, 60% found once. The source material was CD4+ T cells sorted from blood, sampled around week 54, from a patient treated with tofacitinib. The receptor set was obtained from a human donor with alopecia areata. The CDR3 runs from the conserved cysteine through the conserved F or W. The D gene is left open where the match is weak. Not all rows give a size; the values are once, few, many and, for expanded clones, a class.

CDR3 DNA	CDR3 protein	J gene	clone size	D gene	V gene
TGTGCCAGCAGCGTAGCTAGCGGGTCGGGCCAGCAGTACTTC	CASSVASGSGQQYF	TRBJ2-4	.	TRBD2	TRBV9
TGCGCCAGCAGCCAAGTCCAGAGCTCCTACGAGCAGTACTTC	CASSQVQSSYEQYF	TRBJ2-7	.	.	TRBV4-1
TGTGCCAGCAGCCGACTTGGACAGATCCAAGAGACCCAGTACTTC	CASSRLGQIQETQYF	TRBJ2-5	once	.	TRBV13
TGTGCCTGGAGCGATAAGGGGGCTGGGGCCAACGTCCTGACTTTC	CAWSDKGAGANVLTF	TRBJ2-6	.	.	TRBV30
TGCGCCAGCGGCTCCCCGCGGGACGCCGTCTACGAGCAGTACTTC	CASGSPRDAVYEQYF	TRBJ2-7	few	.	TRBV5-1
TGCGCCAGCAGCTTGGTGTTGCGGACCGGGGAGCTGTTTTTT	CASSLVLRTGELFF	TRBJ2-2	.	.	TRBV5-1
TGCGCCAGCAGGACACCCAATTCACCCCTCCACTTT	CASRTPNSPLHF	TRBJ1-6	.	.	TRBV5-1
TGTGCCAGCAGCCCCGGAGCGGGGGGCTCCTACAATGAGCAGTTCTTC	CASSPGAGGSYNEQFF	TRBJ2-1	.	TRBD2	TRBV7-2
TGTGCCAGCATGGGGTGGGGCCCCACAGATACGCAGTATTTT	CASMGWGPTDTQYF	TRBJ2-3	once	.	TRBV25-1
TGTGCCAGCAGTGAGGGGACACCGGGCCGGCCCCAGCATTTT	CASSEGTPGRPQHF	TRBJ1-5	once	.	TRBV6-6
TGTGCCTGGAGTGTGCTTGGGGGCACTGAAGCTTTCTTT	CAWSVLGGTEAFF	TRBJ1-1	.	.	TRBV30
TGTGCCAGCAGCGATCCGACAGGGGGCCTAAACACCGGGGAGCTGTTTTTT	CASSDPTGGLNTGELFF	TRBJ2-2	.	TRBD1	TRBV9
TGTGCCAGCAGGCCCTATAATTCACCCCTCCACTTT	CASRPYNSPLHF	TRBJ1-6	.	.	TRBV27
TGTGCCAGCAGTTACTCAGCCGGTTCCTACAATGAGCAGTTCTTC	CASSYSAGSYNEQFF	TRBJ2-1	.	.	TRBV6-5
TGTGCCAGCAGCCAAGACTGGCGGGGTGTTGATGGCTACACCTTC	CASSQDWRGVDGYTF	TRBJ1-2	few	.	TRBV14
TGCAGCGTGGCGGCCAGCGGGTCGGAGACCCAGTACTTC	CSVAASGSETQYF	TRBJ2-5	.	.	TRBV29-1
TGTGCCAGCAGCTCCCCCGAGAGGAGTTCGAATGAGCAGTTCTTC	CASSSPERSSNEQFF	TRBJ2-1	.	.	TRBV7-3
TGTGCCAGCAGCTTAACTGGGAACACTGAAGCTTTCTTT	CASSLTGNTEAFF	TRBJ1-1	few	.	TRBV7-9
TGCAGCGCCCTTGAGGAAAGTACCTTC	CSALEESTF	TRBJ1-2	.	.	TRBV29-1
TGTGCCAGCAGACCTGGACTCTCTGGGGCCAACGTCCTGACTTTC	CASRPGLSGANVLTF	TRBJ2-6	.	.	TRBV5-4
TGTGCCAGCAGCCTAAAGCGATTCCCCCAAGAGACCCAGTACTTC	CASSLKRFPQETQYF	TRBJ2-5	.	.	TRBV7-2
TGTGCCAGCAGTCCACCCCAGCATTTT	CASSPPQHF	TRBJ1-5	.	.	TRBV27